The 30 T cell receptor beta chains below come from one sample, sequenced in a study of CD8+CD57+ T cells in acquired aplastic anemia. The template used for profiling TCR beta VDJ and CDR3 was genomic DNA. A single record per CDR3 protein comes from TCRdb applying MiXCR to the reads. Of hundreds of thousands of distinct CDR3 sequences listed, roughly 82% are singletons. Sequenced patients had shown CD8+CD57+ cell expansion by flow cytometry. The sample consisted of sorted CD4+, CD8+, or CD8+CD57+ T cells (not recorded which) from PBMCs. These receptors all stem from a human donor with aplastic anemia.

The chain links TRBV9 to TRBJ2-7, with a weak D call TRBD1 (6 bases). V lost 3 bases and J 11 bases, leaving 24 bases between the germline ends. The CDR3 spans 15 residues. Germline CDR1 SGDLS, CDR2 YYNGEE. The CDR3 sequence is CASSEWWTDTTGEYV. The DNA of the CDR3 is TGTGCCAGCAGCGAGTGGTGGACAGATACCACCGGGGAGTACGTC.

V and J are TRBV7-9 and TRBJ1-5; D call uncertain. Trimming cost V 3 bases and J 7 bases, with 13 bases left between them. Germline V CDR1 and CDR2: SEHNR, FQNEAQ (reference sequence). This CDR3 contains 14 residues. Written as DNA, the CDR3 is TGTGCCAGCAGCTTTCAAAGAAGCGGGCAGCCCCAGCATTTT. As protein: CASSFQRSGQPQHF.

This clonotype was detected only a few times. This CDR3 fails to terminate in the conserved phenylalanine or tryptophan, so it likely reflects a read error. No DNA is shown, since the ends of the CDR3 on it are uncertain; the CDR3 is the one TCRdb lists. This chain uses TRBV2 with TRBJ1-6; the D segment call TRBD1 is taken from the table without a DNA check. From germline, CDR1 is SNHLY and CDR2 FYNNEI. The CDR3 adds up to 16 amino acids, both ends counted. CDR3: CASSDGGIHEQFFVPG.

The chain has TRBV7-8 and TRBJ1-1; D perhaps matches TRBD1 (5 bases). CDR1 is SGHVS, CDR2 FQNEAQ, per germline. This CDR3 region has 15 residues. V was cut by 1 base and J by 14 bases, with 23 bases left in between. CDR3 loop: CASSLGVEGFREPFF. The DNA for the CDR3 is TGTGCCAGCAGCTTAGGCGTGGAAGGGTTCAGGGAGCCGTTCTTT. The whole variable domain, filled in from reference TRBV7-8 and TRBJ1-1, reads GAGVSQSPRYKVAKRGQDVALRCDPISGHVSLFWYQQALGQGPEFLTYFQNEAQLDKSGLPSDRFFAERPEGSVSTLKIQRTQQEDSAVYLCASSLGVEGFREPFFGQGTRLTVV.

In this sample, this clonotype turned up a few times. Because the CDR3 is missing its conserved closing phenylalanine or tryptophan, this is likely a read error. The DNA is omitted, as the CDR3 cannot be located on it reliably, and the CDR3 follows TCRdb's listing. This chain uses TRBV2 with TRBJ2-1; the table's D call, TRBD2, was not checked against the DNA. The germline gives CDR1 SNHLY, CDR2 FYNNEI. The CDR3 adds up to 16 amino acids, both ends counted. The chain's CDR3 is CASSDGGVDEQYFGPG.

To note about this clonotype: At one of its ends the junction is not consistent with the germline gene, which may arise from a read error. The CDR3 loop reads CASSEVRGPDTQYF. The CDR3 bases are TGTGCCAGTAGTGAAGTCAGAGGTCCCGATACGCAGTATTTT. The chain uses TRBV2 and TRBJ2-3; D gene unclear. The germline V gene encodes CDR1 SNHLY and CDR2 FYNNEI. The CDR3 totals 14 residues.

The sample holds one count of this clonotype. The germline gene is not matched at one end of the junction; a read error may be the cause. The CDR3 bases are TGTGCCAGCAGCTTATCGGGAGGTCCCGCTACGCAGCATTTCTTC. Translated: CASSLSGGPATQHFF. This sequence joins TRBV7-8 and TRBJ2-1, with TRBD2 matching over 7 bases. From germline, CDR1 is SGHVS and CDR2 FQNEAQ. The CDR3 consists of 15 residues. Together with reference TRBV7-8 and TRBJ2-1, the CDR3 gives the full variable domain: GAGVSQSPRYKVAKRGQDVALRCDPISGHVSLFWYQQALGQGPEFLTYFQNEAQLDKSGLPSDRFFAERPEGSVSTLKIQRTQQEDSAVYLCASSLSGGPATQHFFGPGTRLTVL.

The chain links TRBV20-1 to TRBJ1-5; 9 bases map to TRBD1. Germline values: CDR1 DFQATT, CDR2 SNEGSKA (reference sequence). This CDR3 is built from 13 residues. V was pared by 7 bases and J by 4 bases, with 5 bases of the junction left unmatched. In nucleotides, the CDR3 is TGCAGTGTTTCGACAGGGGGGAATCAGCCCCAGCATTTT. Its protein product is CSVSTGGNQPQHF.

In regard to this clonotype: A read error is likely, as this CDR3 ends without the conserved phenylalanine or tryptophan. It is unclear where the CDR3 begins or ends on the DNA, so no DNA is shown, and the CDR3 is as TCRdb lists it. This sequence joins TRBV9 and TRBJ2-5; the D call in the table, TRBD1, was not verified against the DNA. Per the germline V gene, CDR1 is SGDLS and CDR2 is YYNGEE. The CDR3 length equals 12 residues, ends included. The CDR3 sequence: CASTSARGTGDL.

The table lists this clonotype with a count of one. This chain joins TRBV20-1 and TRBJ1-1; TRBD1 matches 8 bases. Germline V gene lookup returns CDR1 DFQATT and CDR2 SNEGSKA (reference sequence). V gave up 6 bases and J gave up 4 bases; unmatched junction bases: 13. This CDR3 is built from 15 residues. Here the CDR3 DNA reads TGCAGTGCCAGCAGGGAGGGTACAGGGGGCACTGAAGCTTTCTTT. Translation: CSASREGTGGTEAFF.

In the case of this clonotype: One end of the junction is discordant with germline, which a read error may explain. The chain carries TRBV7-2 and TRBJ2-5, with D possibly being TRBD2 (7 bases). This CDR3 is built from 14 residues. Germline V CDR1 and CDR2: SGHTA, FQGNSA. CDR3 in amino acids: CASSIGGEQRAQSF. The CDR3, as DNA: TGTGCCAGCAGCATAGGGGGGGAGCAGAGGGCCCAGTCCTTC.

The rearrangement joins TRBV7-9 to TRBJ2-5; D gene uncertain. The CDR3 consists of 15 residues. Germline assignment: CDR1 SEHNR and CDR2 FQNEAQ (reference sequence). With 4 bases removed from V and 14 bases from J, the gap between germline ends came to 26 bases. The CDR3 protein is CASSSADTQNFTPYF. CDR3 nucleotide sequence: TGTGCCAGCAGCTCCGCCGATACGCAGAATTTTACCCCATACTTC.

Comments on this clonotype: The CDR3 does not close with the conserved phenylalanine or tryptophan, likely indicating a read error. No DNA is shown, since the ends of the CDR3 on it are uncertain; the CDR3 is the one TCRdb lists. The V call is TRBV2, the J call TRBJ2-7; no DNA check was done on the table's D call, TRBD1. Germline CDR1 is SNHLY and CDR2 is FYNNEI. The CDR3 sequence runs 14 residues, both termini included. CDR3 loop: CASGDGGTNTQYFG.

V and J are TRBV7-2 and TRBJ1-2; TRBD1 aligns across 10 bases. The ends lost 3 bases at V and 8 bases at J; junction bases unmatched: 15. This CDR3 spans 17 amino acids. The V gene's germline CDR1 is SGHTA and CDR2 FQGNSA. The CDR3 nucleotides read TGTGCCAGCAGCTTGACAGGGGGCGCCGACTATGGCGACGGCTACACCTTC. Translated, it gives CASSLTGGADYGDGYTF.

This clonotype was seen a handful of times. The rearrangement joins TRBV29-1 to TRBJ2-1; no reliable D call. V was pared by 8 bases and J by 8 bases, with 13 bases between. Germline loops: CDR1 SQVTM, CDR2 ANQGSEA. CDR3 length: 11 residues. CDR3 bases: TGCAGCCATATCATGGACGATGAGCAGTTCTTC. It specifies CSHIMDDEQFF.

The V call is TRBV7-9, the J call TRBJ1-2; D unresolved. CDR3 length equals 12 residues. The V end lost 7 bases, the J end lost 9 bases, and 15 bases lay between the germline ends. Germline V gene data show CDR1 as SEHNR and CDR2 as FQNEAQ (reference sequence). This CDR3 is CASKAASRSYTF. The CDR3 coding sequence is TGTGCCAGCAAGGCCGCCTCACGGAGCTACACCTTC.

The CDR3 DNA reads as TGTGCCAGACGGTTAACAGGGGGCGACCGGGCTTTCTTT. Translated: CARRLTGGDRAFF. The chain couples TRBV6-5 to TRBJ1-1, with 9 bases identical to TRBD1. V was pared by 9 bases and J by 11 bases, with 13 bases of the junction left unmatched. Germline loops: CDR1 MNHEY, CDR2 SVGAGI. The CDR3 has 13 amino acids.

V gene TRBV7-2 combines with J gene TRBJ1-5; D not certain. This CDR3 spans 16 amino acids. Deletions cut 5 bases from V and 4 bases from J, with 18 bases between. Germline loops: CDR1 SGHTA, CDR2 FQGNSA. The CDR3 coding sequence is TGTGCCAGCAGCCTGGTGGGCGGTCGCGAGAATCAGCCCCAGCATTTT. It specifies CASSLVGGRENQPQHF.

This clonotype was observed once. V is TRBV7-2 and J is TRBJ1-1; D is undetermined. The CDR3 extends over 15 amino acids. V was clipped by 4 bases and J by 14 bases, with 26 bases between them. Germline CDR1 reads SGHTA; CDR2 reads FQGNSA. CDR3: CASSWEQSSNYDYFF. The DNA for the CDR3 is TGTGCCAGCAGCTGGGAACAGAGCTCAAACTATGACTACTTCTTT.

The V gene is TRBV7-8, the J gene TRBJ2-1; tentative D call: TRBD2 (6 bases). V shed 0 bases and J shed 12 bases, with 21 bases lying between them. The CDR3 spans 16 residues. CDR1 and CDR2 (germline): SGHVS, FQNEAQ. In DNA form, the CDR3 reads TGTGCCAGCAGCTTAGCGGGAGGCCAGGTCGGAAGAGCGCAGTTCTTC. Translated: CASSLAGGQVGRAQFF.

With regard to this clonotype: As the CDR3 is not closed by the conserved phenylalanine or tryptophan, this likely results from a read error. The genes are TRBV27 and TRBJ2-1; D remains ambiguous. The CDR3 is 10 residues long. V was trimmed by 10 bases and J by 6 bases, leaving 7 bases between them. Germline V CDR1 and CDR2: MNHEY, SMNVEV (reference sequence). DNA for the CDR3: TGTGCCACTAAGGGCAATGAGCAGTTCTTA. It translates to CATKGNEQFL.

The gene calls are TRBV7-9 and TRBJ2-7; D may correspond to TRBD1 or TRBD2 (5 bases each). Per the germline V gene, CDR1 is SEHNR and CDR2 is FQNEAQ (reference sequence). The CDR3 consists of 15 residues. V lost 1 base and J lost 6, with 16 bases in between. The CDR3 sequence is CASSLVRAGSPEQYF. DNA for the CDR3: TGTGCCAGCAGCTTAGTAAGGGCAGGGAGTCCCGAGCAGTACTTC. The whole variable domain, remainder taken from reference TRBV7-9 and TRBJ2-7, is DTGVSQNPRHKITKRGQNVTFRCDPISEHNRLYWYRQTLGQGPEFLTYFQNEAQLEKSRLLSDRFSAERPKGSFSTLEIQRTEQGDSAMYLCASSLVRAGSPEQYFGPGTRLTVT.

In regard to this clonotype: Sequence at one end of the junction differs from germline and may be a read error. V and J are TRBV9 and TRBJ1-2; weak D call: TRBD1 (6 bases). The germline V gene encodes CDR1 SGDLS and CDR2 YYNGEE. The CDR3 runs 16 residues. DNA for the CDR3: TGTGCCAGCAGCGCACGGGACGGGGGCTTGGACTATGTCTACACCTTC. Its translation is CASSARDGGLDYVYTF.

V gene TRBV20-1 combines with J gene TRBJ1-2; perhaps TRBD1 as D (6 bases). The germline V gene encodes CDR1 DFQATT and CDR2 SNEGSKA (reference sequence). This CDR3 comprises 14 residues. Trimming cost V 6 bases and J 6 bases, with 20 bases left between them. CDR3 nucleotides: TGCAGTGCCAGTAGTACGGACAGCAAGAATGGCTACACCTTC. Amino acids: CSASSTDSKNGYTF.

The chain carries TRBV7-9 and TRBJ2-1; TRBD1 or TRBD2 may be the D gene (5 bases each). The CDR3 runs to 13 residues. Germline-derived CDR1 and CDR2 are SEHNR and FQNEAQ (reference sequence). Trimming removed 6 bases at V and 12 bases at J, with 18 bases between. CDR3 DNA sequence: TGTGCCAGCAGTTTTGAGGGGATCGGTGGGCAGTTCTTC. Its translation: CASSFEGIGGQFF.

Points on this clonotype: In this CDR3 the conserved last residue, phenylalanine or tryptophan, is missing, so a read error is likely. The DNA is left out, because the CDR3 cannot be placed on it with certainty; the CDR3 is given as TCRdb lists it. The V gene is TRBV7-4, the J gene TRBJ2-4; TRBD2, as called in the table, went unchecked against the DNA. The CDR3 sequence runs 12 residues, both termini included. Germline lookup yields CDR1 SGHVT and CDR2 SQSDAQ. CDR3 in amino acids: CASSLAGSTQNL.

Turning to this clonotype: A read error may produce the germline difference seen at one junction end. The chain combines TRBV11-3 with TRBJ2-2, with 7 nucleotides matching TRBD1. Germline loops: CDR1 SGHNT, CDR2 YENEEA. The CDR3 has 15 amino acids. The CDR3 here is CASSVDATGNTEAFF. DNA for the CDR3: TGTGCCAGCAGCGTAGATGCGACAGGGAACACTGAGGCGTTTTTT.

The chain carries TRBV5-4 and TRBJ1-5; D is possibly TRBD1 (6 bases). The CDR3 totals 15 residues. CDR1 and CDR2 (germline): SGHNT, YYREEE (reference sequence). Trimming removed 2 bases at V and 3 bases at J, with 12 bases between. The CDR3 is CASSFTRGYNQPQHF. Here the CDR3 DNA reads TGTGCCAGCAGCTTTACTAGGGGGTACAATCAGCCCCAGCATTTT.

Regarding this clonotype: A much larger clone differs by one base, so this may be a read error. V gene TRBV9 combines with J gene TRBJ2-3; no clear D. The assigned J gene may be wrong: the sequence end matches TRBJ1-5 better. CDR3 length: 14 amino acids. Germline V gene data show CDR1 as SGDLS and CDR2 as YYNGEE. CDR3 DNA sequence: TGTGCCAGCAGCGTAGGGGGAGGGCCCGATACGCAGCATTTT. This translates into CASSVGGGPDTQHF.

The table lists this clonotype with a few counts. Mismatch with germline at one junction end may stem from a read error. V usage is TRBV7-9 and J usage is TRBJ2-3; perhaps TRBD2 as D (6 bases). Germline assignment: CDR1 SEHNR and CDR2 FQNEAQ (reference sequence). This CDR3 has 13 amino acids. CDR3 nucleotide sequence: TGTGCCTACGAGGTAGCGGCGTACCAAGAGACCCAGTTC. Its translation is CAYEVAAYQETQF.